This paragraph covers one TCR beta chain sequence. The antigen is not known. The data belong to a study of CD8 T cells in ankylosing spondylitis. Notes on the study in general: Disease-associated clones were reportedly significantly overrepresented in matched ankylosing spondylitis synovial fluid. In ankylosing spondylitis blood, a motif of about 8 highly homologous TCR beta variants appeared characteristic.

This CDR3 spans 13 amino acids. Per the germline V gene, CDR1 is MNHEY and CDR2 is SVGEGT. V lost 2 bases and J 3 bases, leaving 5 bases between the germline ends. TCRdb independently ran MiXCR on the 5' RACE reads; one entry per CDR3 protein. The sample contains 390,000 or so distinct CDR3 sequences, about 22% of which appear only once. The chain combines TRBV6-2 or TRBV6-3 with TRBJ1-5, with D maybe TRBD1 (5 bases). Sequencing used blood, either unsorted or a sorted T cell fraction (not recorded which). The clonotype comes from a male donor with ankylosing spondylitis. CDR3 protein: CASSYGANQPQHF. The CDR3 nucleotides are TGTGCCAGCAGTTACGGGGCCAATCAGCCCCAGCATTTT.